Listed below are T cell receptor beta chains from one sample, sequenced in a study of T cell responses to AZD1222 COVID-19 vaccine. Assay: immunoSEQ multiplex PCR; the TCRdb copy retains only in-frame clones and omits some. The table records around 79,000 clones, about nine tenths of them present only once. Sequenced material: peripheral blood, taken on day 0 of AZD1222 vaccination. The receptors shown here come from an adult in good health. The CDR3 runs from the conserved cysteine through the conserved F or W. The D gene is left open where the match is weak. Size tells how often a clone was seen (once, few, many) or the class of an expanded clone, and some rows leave it out.

J	size	V	D	CDR3	DNA
TRBJ2-7	.	TRBV6-1	.	CASSDLSGSSYEQYF	TGTGCCAGCAGTGATTTGTCAGGTTCCTCCTACGAGCAGTACTTC
TRBJ2-7	.	TRBV2	.	CASSDETGSYEQYF	TGTGCCAGCAGTGACGAGACAGGCTCCTACGAGCAGTACTTC
TRBJ2-3	.	TRBV4-1	.	CASSQEGSLTSTDTQYF	TGCGCCAGCAGCCAAGAGGGTAGTCTAACTAGCACAGATACGCAGTATTTT
TRBJ2-7	.	TRBV9	TRBD2	CASSRGSSGRVGEQYF	TGTGCCAGCAGCCGTGGGTCTAGCGGGAGAGTGGGTGAGCAGTACTTC
TRBJ1-1	.	TRBV2	.	CASRTGGNTEAFF	TGTGCCAGCAGGACGGGGGGGAACACTGAAGCTTTCTTT
TRBJ1-1	.	TRBV5-1	.	CASSLDYRGTSMNTEAFF	TGCGCCAGCAGCTTGGACTACAGAGGAACCAGCATGAACACTGAAGCTTTCTTT
TRBJ2-7	.	TRBV14	TRBD1	CASSPRTGGTYEQYF	TGTGCCAGCAGCCCTAGGACAGGGGGGACCTACGAGCAGTACTTC
TRBJ2-1	.	TRBV19	TRBD2	CASKRDSVTYNEQFF	TGTGCCAGTAAGCGGGATAGCGTAACTTACAATGAGCAGTTCTTC
TRBJ2-1	.	TRBV27	.	CASSSYPQLEQFF	TGTGCCAGCAGTTCCTACCCCCAGCTTGAGCAGTTCTTC
TRBJ2-1	.	TRBV28	.	CASSLPGVHSYNEQFF	TGTGCCAGCAGTTTACCGGGGGTCCACTCCTACAATGAGCAGTTCTTC
TRBJ1-4	.	TRBV14	.	CASSQDWTDEKLFF	TGTGCCAGCAGCCAAGATTGGACGGATGAAAAACTGTTTTTT
TRBJ1-4	.	TRBV3-1/TRBV3-2	TRBD1	CASSLDRGQLKTEKLFF	TGTGCCAGCAGCCTAGACAGGGGGCAACTCAAAACTGAAAAACTGTTTTTT
TRBJ2-3	.	TRBV2	.	CASSEWGPTDTQYF	TGTGCCAGCAGTGAGTGGGGGCCCACAGATACGCAGTATTTT
TRBJ2-5	.	TRBV5-1	.	CARSLGGARETQYF	TGCGCCCGCAGCTTGGGGGGGGCCCGGGAGACCCAGTACTTC
TRBJ1-6	.	TRBV10-3	.	CAISGEGSGRSPLHF	TGTGCCATCAGTGGGGAGGGGTCGGGTCGGTCACCCCTCCACTTT
TRBJ2-3	once	TRBV24-1	.	CATSDPNRSGGTDTQYF	TGTGCCACCAGTGACCCTAACCGCTCAGGGGGCACAGATACGCAGTATTTT
TRBJ1-3	once	TRBV28	TRBD1	CASSGTGVGGNTIYF	TGTGCCAGCAGTGGGACAGGGGTGGGAGGAAACACCATATATTTT
TRBJ2-7	.	TRBV10-3	TRBD2	CAISSGVSGGAYEQYF	TGTGCCATCAGTTCCGGAGTGAGCGGGGGGGCCTACGAGCAGTACTTC
TRBJ2-1	.	TRBV9	.	CASSVGGIRNNEQFF	TGTGCCAGCAGCGTAGGGGGTATTAGGAACAATGAGCAGTTCTTC
TRBJ2-3	.	TRBV6-5	.	CASSYSALQIRRYF	TGTGCCAGCAGTTACTCGGCTTTACAGATACGCCGGTATTTT
TRBJ2-7	.	TRBV19	.	CASSSGTSYEQYF	TGTGCCAGTAGTTCCGGGACCTCTTACGAGCAGTACTTC
TRBJ2-7	.	TRBV5-4	.	CASSLDRNSYEQYF	TGTGCCAGCAGCCTTGACAGGAACTCCTACGAGCAGTACTTC
TRBJ1-5	.	TRBV3-1/TRBV3-2	.	CASSQSGSNQPQHF	TGTGCCAGCAGCCAATCAGGGTCCAATCAGCCCCAGCATTTT
TRBJ2-1	.	TRBV9	.	CASSGVPFNEQFF	TGTGCCAGCAGCGGAGTCCCGTTCAATGAGCAGTTCTTC
TRBJ2-7	.	TRBV5-6	.	CASSFLVPRTATPYEQYF	TGTGCCAGCAGCTTTTTAGTTCCGCGAACCGCGACCCCCTACGAGCAGTACTTC
TRBJ2-2	.	TRBV14	TRBD2	CASSQDPLADEVGELFF	TGTGCCAGCAGCCAAGATCCACTAGCGGACGAGGTGGGGGAGCTGTTTTTT
TRBJ1-1	few	TRBV25-1	.	CASSLWDTEAFF	TGTGCCAGCAGCCTTTGGGACACTGAAGCTTTCTTT
TRBJ2-1	few	TRBV5-4	.	CASSFRVNEQFF	TGTGCCAGCAGCTTTCGGGTCAATGAGCAGTTCTTC
TRBJ2-7	few	TRBV2	TRBD2	CASSGGLAGFEQYF	TGTGCCAGCAGTGGAGGACTAGCGGGATTCGAGCAGTACTTC
TRBJ1-2	.	TRBV28	.	CASSLGGQDGYTF	TGTGCCAGCAGTTTAGGGGGGCAGGATGGCTACACCTTC
TRBJ2-7	.	TRBV3-1/TRBV3-2	TRBD2	CASRQITASGGYEQYF	TGTGCCAGCAGGCAGATTACGGCTAGCGGGGGGTACGAGCAGTACTTC